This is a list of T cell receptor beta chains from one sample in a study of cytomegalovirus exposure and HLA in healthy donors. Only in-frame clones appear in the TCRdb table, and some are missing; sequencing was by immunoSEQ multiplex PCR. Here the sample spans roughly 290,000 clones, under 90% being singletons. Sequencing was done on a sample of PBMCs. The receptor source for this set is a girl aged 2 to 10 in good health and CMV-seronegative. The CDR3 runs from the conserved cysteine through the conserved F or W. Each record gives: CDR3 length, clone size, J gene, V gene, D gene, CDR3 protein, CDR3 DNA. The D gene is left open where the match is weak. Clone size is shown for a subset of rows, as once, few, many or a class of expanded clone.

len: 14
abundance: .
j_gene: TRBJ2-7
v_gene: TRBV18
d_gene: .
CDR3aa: CASSPGGGGYEQYF
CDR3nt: TGTGCCAGCTCACCAGGGGGGGGCGGCTACGAGCAGTACTTC

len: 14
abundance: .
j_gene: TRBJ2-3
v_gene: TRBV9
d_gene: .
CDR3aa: CASSGWRETDTQYF
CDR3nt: TGTGCCAGCAGCGGATGGCGGGAAACAGATACGCAGTATTTT

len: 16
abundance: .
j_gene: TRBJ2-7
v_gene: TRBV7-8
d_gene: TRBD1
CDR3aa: CASSNPSGQGAHEQYF
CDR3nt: TGTGCCAGCAGCAACCCGTCGGGACAGGGGGCCCACGAGCAGTACTTC

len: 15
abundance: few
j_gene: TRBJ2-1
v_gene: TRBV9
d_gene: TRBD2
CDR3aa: CASSARGGSYNEQFF
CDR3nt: TGTGCCAGCAGCGCCCGCGGGGGGTCCTACAATGAGCAGTTCTTC

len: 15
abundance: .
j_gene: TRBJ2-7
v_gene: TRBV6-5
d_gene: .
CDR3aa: CASSYSLASAYEQYF
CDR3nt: TGTGCCAGCAGTTACTCCCTCGCTAGCGCCTACGAGCAGTACTTC

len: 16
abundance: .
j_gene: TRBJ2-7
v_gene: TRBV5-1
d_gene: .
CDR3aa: CASSFSVPSASYEQYF
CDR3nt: TGCGCCAGCAGTTTTAGCGTACCTAGCGCTTCCTACGAGCAGTACTTC

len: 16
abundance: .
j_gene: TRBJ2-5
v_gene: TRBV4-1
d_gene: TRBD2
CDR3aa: CASSQDHTSGGETQYF
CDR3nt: TGCGCCAGCAGCCAAGATCACACTAGCGGGGGGGAGACCCAGTACTTC

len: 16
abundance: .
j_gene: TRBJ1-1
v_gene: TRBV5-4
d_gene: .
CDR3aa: CASTWGGEVMNTEAFF
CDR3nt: TGTGCCAGCACCTGGGGGGGAGAGGTCATGAACACTGAAGCTTTCTTT

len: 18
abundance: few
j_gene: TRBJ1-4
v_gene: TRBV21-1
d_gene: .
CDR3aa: CASSKILAGGVAHEKLFF
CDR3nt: TGTGCCAGCAGCAAAATTTTGGCCGGAGGGGTGGCACATGAAAAACTGTTTTTT

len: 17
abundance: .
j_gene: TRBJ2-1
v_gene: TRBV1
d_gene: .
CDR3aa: CTSSQGGSESSYNEQFF
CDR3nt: TGCACCAGCAGCCAAGGGGGCTCCGAGAGCTCCTACAATGAGCAGTTCTTC

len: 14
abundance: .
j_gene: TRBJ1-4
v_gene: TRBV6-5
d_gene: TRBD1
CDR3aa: CASRGQPFNEKLFF
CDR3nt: TGTGCCAGCAGGGGACAGCCTTTTAATGAAAAACTGTTTTTT

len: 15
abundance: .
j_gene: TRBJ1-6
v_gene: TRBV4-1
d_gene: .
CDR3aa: CASSQSGLPGSPLHF
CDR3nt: TGCGCCAGCAGCCAATCGGGACTGCCGGGCTCACCCCTCCACTTT

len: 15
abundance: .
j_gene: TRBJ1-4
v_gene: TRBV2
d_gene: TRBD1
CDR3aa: CASMGDRGYGEKLFF
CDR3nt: TGTGCCAGCATGGGGGACAGGGGGTACGGTGAAAAACTGTTTTTT

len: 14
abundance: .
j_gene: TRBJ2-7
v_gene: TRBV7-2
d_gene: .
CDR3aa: CASSLAGTAYEQYF
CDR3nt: TGTGCCAGCAGCTTAGCTGGGACTGCCTACGAGCAGTACTTC

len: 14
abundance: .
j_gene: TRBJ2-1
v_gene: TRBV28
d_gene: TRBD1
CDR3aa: CASSSGTGPNEQFF
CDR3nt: TGTGCCAGCAGTTCCGGGACAGGGCCCAATGAGCAGTTCTTC

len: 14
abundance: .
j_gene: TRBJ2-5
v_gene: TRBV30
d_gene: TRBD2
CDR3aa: CALRLAGVQETQYF
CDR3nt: TGTGCCTTGAGACTAGCGGGAGTACAAGAGACCCAGTACTTC

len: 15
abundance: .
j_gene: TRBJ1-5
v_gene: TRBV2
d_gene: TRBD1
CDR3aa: CASRDRGIGNQPQHF
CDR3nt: TGTGCCAGCAGGGACAGGGGGATCGGCAATCAGCCCCAGCATTTT

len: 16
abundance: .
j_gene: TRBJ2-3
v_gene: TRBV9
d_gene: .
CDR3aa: CASSGSGVTSTDTQYF
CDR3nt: TGTGCCAGCAGCGGTAGCGGAGTCACTAGCACAGATACGCAGTATTTT

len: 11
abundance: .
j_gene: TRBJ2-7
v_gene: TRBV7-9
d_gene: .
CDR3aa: CASSPRYEQYF
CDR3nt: TGTGCCAGCAGCCCGAGGTACGAGCAGTACTTC

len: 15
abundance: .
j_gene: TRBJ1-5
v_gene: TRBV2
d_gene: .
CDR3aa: CASSPRLAGNQPQHF
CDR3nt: TGTGCCAGCAGTCCTCGACTAGCAGGTAATCAGCCCCAGCATTTT

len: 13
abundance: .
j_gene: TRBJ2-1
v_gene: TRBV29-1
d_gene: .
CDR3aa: CSAGTQLNNEQFF
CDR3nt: TGCAGCGCCGGGACACAGCTGAACAATGAGCAGTTCTTC

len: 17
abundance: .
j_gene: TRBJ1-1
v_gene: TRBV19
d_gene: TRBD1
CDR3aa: CASSTKGTGIMNTEAFF
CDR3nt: TGTGCCAGTAGTACGAAGGGGACAGGCATCATGAACACTGAAGCTTTCTTT

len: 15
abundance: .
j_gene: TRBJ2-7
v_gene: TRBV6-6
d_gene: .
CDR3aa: CASSWWAPEGGEQYF
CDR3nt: TGTGCCAGCAGTTGGTGGGCCCCCGAGGGTGGCGAGCAGTACTTC

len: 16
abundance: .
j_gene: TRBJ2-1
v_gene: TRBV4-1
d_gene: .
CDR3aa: CASSPHGGATYNEQFF
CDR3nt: TGCGCCAGCAGCCCCCATGGGGGGGCTACCTACAATGAGCAGTTCTTC

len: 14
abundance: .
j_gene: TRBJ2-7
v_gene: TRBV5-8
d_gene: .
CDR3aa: CASSFRLLPYEQYF
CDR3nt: TGTGCCAGCAGCTTCCGGTTACTACCCTACGAGCAGTACTTC

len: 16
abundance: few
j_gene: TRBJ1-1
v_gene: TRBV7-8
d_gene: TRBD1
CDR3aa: CASSLGAQGEGTEAFF
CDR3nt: TGTGCCAGCAGCTTAGGGGCACAGGGGGAGGGCACTGAAGCTTTCTTT

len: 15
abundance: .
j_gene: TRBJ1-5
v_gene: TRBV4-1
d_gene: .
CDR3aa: CASSQGAGPGQPQHF
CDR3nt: TGCGCCAGCAGCCAAGGCGCGGGGCCGGGTCAGCCCCAGCATTTT

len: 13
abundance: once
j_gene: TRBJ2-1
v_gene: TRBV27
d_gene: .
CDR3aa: CASSPYRYNEQFF
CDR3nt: TGTGCCAGCAGTCCCTATCGGTACAATGAGCAGTTCTTC

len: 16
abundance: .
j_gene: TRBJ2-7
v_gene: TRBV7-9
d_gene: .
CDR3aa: CASSAIPAAGDYEQYF
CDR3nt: TGTGCCAGCAGCGCGATACCGGCCGCCGGAGACTACGAGCAGTACTTC

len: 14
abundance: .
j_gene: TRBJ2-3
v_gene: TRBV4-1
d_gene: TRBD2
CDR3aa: CASSQVSGGDTQYF
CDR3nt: TGCGCCAGCAGCCAAGTAAGCGGGGGGGATACGCAGTATTTT

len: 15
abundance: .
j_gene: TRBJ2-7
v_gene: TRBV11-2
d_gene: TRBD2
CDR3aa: CASSLVGREGYEQYF
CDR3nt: TGTGCCAGCAGCTTAGTCGGGCGGGAGGGCTACGAGCAGTACTTC

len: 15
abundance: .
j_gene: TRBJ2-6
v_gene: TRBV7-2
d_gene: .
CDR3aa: CASSYQQGAANVLTF
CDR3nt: TGTGCCAGCAGCTACCAACAGGGTGCAGCCAACGTCCTGACTTTC